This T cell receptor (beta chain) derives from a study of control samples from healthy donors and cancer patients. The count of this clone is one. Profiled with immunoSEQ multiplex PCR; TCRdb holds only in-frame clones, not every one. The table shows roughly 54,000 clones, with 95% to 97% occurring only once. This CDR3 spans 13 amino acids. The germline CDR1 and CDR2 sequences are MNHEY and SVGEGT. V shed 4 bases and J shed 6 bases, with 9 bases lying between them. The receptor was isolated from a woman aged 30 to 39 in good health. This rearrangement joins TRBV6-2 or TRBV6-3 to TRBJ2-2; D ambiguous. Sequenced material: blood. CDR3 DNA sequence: TGTGCCAGCAGTTTCGAGCGTCCCGGGGAGCTGTTTTTT. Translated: CASSFERPGELFF.